The 28 T cell receptor beta chains below come from one sample, sequenced in a study of sequential checkpoint blockade in melanoma. As for treatment: randomized to nivolumab then ipilimumab (arm A) or the reverse (arm B). The protocol was immunoSEQ multiplex PCR, while the TCRdb copy is restricted to in-frame clones and leaves out a portion. The sample contains 9,500 to 11,000 clones, 78% of which appear only once. The material was CD8+ T cells sorted from blood (inferred from file names), obtained from a patient given nivolumab and ipilimumab in sequence. Receptors were obtained from a human donor with melanoma.

The chain couples TRBV27 to TRBJ1-4; D is perhaps TRBD1 (6 bases). V shed 6 bases and J shed 7 bases, with 12 bases lying between them. The CDR3 is 13 residues long. The germline V gene has CDR1 MNHEY and CDR2 SMNVEV (reference sequence). The CDR3 DNA sequence: TGTGCCAGCAGACAGGGAATTGGTGAAAAACTGTTTTTT. Translated: CASRQGIGEKLFF.

This chain joins TRBV27 and TRBJ2-7; 8 bases map to TRBD1. J gave up 4 bases and V 6 bases, and 8 bases lay outside the gene matches. The CDR3 has 14 residues. Germline CDR1 reads MNHEY; CDR2 reads SMNVEV (reference sequence). As DNA, the CDR3 is TGTGCCAGCAGGATTGCTCAGGGGGCGTACGAGCAGTACTTC. Protein: CASRIAQGAYEQYF.

This clone has just one count. The J gene is TRBJ2-1, the V gene TRBV13, with 15 bases aligning to TRBD2. The CDR3 runs 18 residues. Germline lookup yields CDR1 PRHDT and CDR2 FYEKMQ (reference sequence). Germline trimming cut 5 bases from V and 8 bases from J; bases unmatched to any gene: 13. This chain's CDR3 is CASSAGTSGGYPLHEQFF. For the CDR3, the DNA is TGTGCCAGCAGCGCGGGGACTAGCGGGGGGTACCCTCTCCATGAGCAGTTCTTC.

The V and J genes are TRBV4-2 and TRBJ2-1, with D possibly matching TRBD2 (6 bases). V was clipped by 1 base and J by 14 bases, with 15 bases between them. CDR1 is LGHNA and CDR2 is YNFKEQ in the germline V gene. The CDR3 has 13 amino acids. The CDR3 loop is CASSQGDLGEEFF. The CDR3 region has the DNA TGTGCCAGCAGCCAAGGGGACCTAGGGGAGGAGTTCTTC.

This clone was seen only once. The V and J genes are TRBV19 and TRBJ2-2, with 7 bases fitting TRBD1. The CDR3 length is 14 residues. After removal of 6 bases from V and 9 bases from J, the junction contained 10 bases not matched to a gene. The germline CDR1 and CDR2 sequences are LNHDA and SQIVND (reference sequence). The CDR3 is CASRADRDQWELFF. The CDR3 DNA follows: TGTGCCAGTAGAGCCGACAGGGACCAATGGGAGCTGTTTTTT.

The chain employs TRBV7-9 and TRBJ2-7; D not resolved. Germline assignment: CDR1 SEHNR and CDR2 FQNEAQ (reference sequence). Trimming stripped 6 bases from V and 0 bases from J, with 6 bases between. The CDR3 length is 12 residues. The CDR3 sequence is CASRESSYEQYF. CDR3 bases: TGTGCCAGCAGGGAGAGCTCCTACGAGCAGTACTTC.

This chain joins TRBV27 and TRBJ1-4; TRBD1 is a possible D gene (5 bases). The CDR3 runs 16 residues. Trimming removed 4 bases from V and 2 bases from J, with 14 bases in between. Germline lookup yields CDR1 MNHEY and CDR2 SMNVEV (reference sequence). CDR3 loop: CASSSTGRRTNEKLFF. DNA of the CDR3: TGTGCCAGCAGTTCCACAGGACGTAGGACTAATGAAAAACTGTTTTTT.

This clone was found once. The J gene is TRBJ1-2, the V gene TRBV6-5, with D possibly being TRBD1 (5 bases). Germline CDR1 and CDR2: MNHEY and SVGAGI. V was trimmed by 0 bases and J by 6 bases, leaving 14 bases between them. The CDR3 covers 15 residues. The CDR3 region has the DNA TGTGCCAGCAGTTACTCGCCGGGCGCGGGGGATGGCTACACCTTC. Translating it yields CASSYSPGAGDGYTF.

Details on this clone: Mismatch with germline at one junction end may stem from a read error. The chain has TRBV7-9 and TRBJ1-2; 10 bases agree with TRBD1. This CDR3 comprises 15 residues. Germline CDR1 and CDR2: SEHNR and FQNEAQ (reference sequence). CDR3 sequence: CASSLAVTGGAGYTF. For the CDR3, the DNA is TGTGCCAGCAGCCTAGCGGTGACAGGGGGCGCAGGCTACACCTTC.

The chain uses TRBV19 and TRBJ2-7; 8 bases agree with TRBD1. The CDR3 extends over 14 amino acids. In germline, CDR1 is LNHDA, CDR2 SQIVND (reference sequence). V dropped 3 bases and J dropped 1; count of bases not matched to a gene: 2. Here the CDR3 reads CASSIGQGSYEQYF. The CDR3 DNA follows: TGTGCCAGTAGTATTGGACAGGGTTCCTACGAGCAGTACTTC.

This chain links TRBV9 with TRBJ2-7; 8 bases fit TRBD1. The germline V gene has CDR1 SGDLS and CDR2 YYNGEE. With 4 bases clipped from V and 3 bases from J, the junction kept 9 bases outside the gene matches. The CDR3 is 15 residues long. The CDR3: CASSPYGQGNYEQYF. In DNA, the CDR3 is TGTGCCAGCAGCCCATACGGACAGGGTAACTACGAGCAGTACTTC.

This chain connects TRBV5-4 to TRBJ2-7, with 7 bases fitting TRBD1. The CDR3 runs 16 residues. Germline CDR1 and CDR2: SGHNT and YYREEE (reference sequence). V was clipped by 4 bases and J by 0 bases; unmatched bases: 10. As DNA, the CDR3 is TGTGCCAGCAGCGATGCCGGGACAGCGAGCTCCTACGAGCAGTACTTC. This encodes CASSDAGTASSYEQYF.

The chain combines TRBV9 with TRBJ2-1; tentative D call: TRBD2 (6 bases). Trimming took off 4 bases at V and 8 bases at J, with 22 bases between the two ends. Germline V gene sequence: CDR1 SGDLS, CDR2 YYNGEE. The CDR3 is 16 amino acids. This CDR3 reads CASSTFGGRAFDEQFF. The DNA for the CDR3 is TGTGCCAGCAGCACCTTTGGGGGGAGAGCGTTCGATGAGCAGTTCTTC.

This clone was observed a single time. The rearrangement joins TRBV13 to TRBJ1-1, with 11 bases lining up with TRBD1. CDR3 length: 16 residues. V lost 5 bases and J lost 0; bases outside the gene matches: 5. CDR1 and CDR2 from the germline V gene are PRHDT and FYEKMQ (reference sequence). CDR3 in DNA: TGTGCCAGCAGCCAAGGGACAGGGGGTTTGAACACTGAAGCTTTCTTT. Translation: CASSQGTGGLNTEAFF.

The chain has TRBV7-8 and TRBJ1-1; a possible D gene is TRBD1 (5 bases). The CDR3 contains 16 residues. Trimming stripped 1 base from V and 2 bases from J, with 14 bases between. Per germline, CDR1 SGHVS and CDR2 FQNEAQ. The CDR3 DNA reads TGTGCCAGCAGCTTAGGGGAACGGGGGATTAACACTGAAGCTTTCTTT. It codes for CASSLGERGINTEAFF.

This sequence joins TRBV9 and TRBJ1-3, with 9 bases fitting TRBD1. Germline V gene lookup returns CDR1 SGDLS and CDR2 YYNGEE. This CDR3 has 15 residues. Trimming removed 7 bases from V and 1 base from J; junction bases left unmatched: 6. In DNA, the CDR3 is TGTGCCAGCGGGGTAGGGACAGGGTCTGGAAACACCATATATTTT. It is translated as CASGVGTGSGNTIYF.

The chain employs TRBV27 and TRBJ2-3, with TRBD2 identical over 11 bases. The CDR3 extends over 15 amino acids. Per the germline V gene, CDR1 is MNHEY and CDR2 is SMNVEV (reference sequence). After removal of 5 bases from V and 6 bases from J, the junction contained 7 bases not matched to a gene. CDR3 region: CASSNVAGGLDTQYF. The CDR3 coding sequence is TGTGCCAGCAGTAACGTAGCGGGGGGGCTTGATACGCAGTATTTT.

The rearrangement joins TRBV9 to TRBJ2-7; D might be TRBD1 (6 bases). The CDR3 is 14 amino acids. Trimming took off 4 bases at V and 5 bases at J, with 16 bases between the two ends. Germline CDR1 reads SGDLS; CDR2 reads YYNGEE. CDR3 protein: CASSLVGAFDEQYF. The CDR3 DNA sequence: TGTGCCAGCAGCTTGGTGGGGGCGTTCGACGAGCAGTACTTC.

The chain couples TRBV6-1 to TRBJ2-7; 7 nucleotides align to TRBD1. With 6 bases clipped from V and 5 bases from J, the junction kept 10 bases outside the gene matches. This CDR3 contains 14 residues. Germline values: CDR1 MNHNS, CDR2 SASEGT. This CDR3 reads CASSLQGYPNEQYF. The CDR3 DNA is TGTGCCAGCAGCTTACAGGGGTATCCTAACGAGCAGTACTTC.

This chain links TRBV27 with TRBJ1-1, with D unresolved. Trimming stripped 3 bases from V and 4 bases from J, with 9 bases between. CDR3 size: 13 residues. Per germline, CDR1 MNHEY and CDR2 SMNVEV (reference sequence). The CDR3 DNA is TGTGCCAGCAGTTTTTTCTCGGGCACTGAAGCTTTCTTT. This gives the protein CASSFFSGTEAFF.

The genes are TRBV5-1 and TRBJ2-1; TRBD2 matches 10 bases. Looked up from germline, CDR1 is SGHRS and CDR2 is YFSETQ. Trimming cost V 1 base and J 0 bases; bases outside gene matches: 4. CDR3 length equals 17 residues. CDR3: CASSLQASGGSYNEQFF. CDR3 nucleotides: TGCGCCAGCAGCTTGCAGGCTAGCGGGGGCTCCTACAATGAGCAGTTCTTC.

V gene TRBV13 combines with J gene TRBJ2-3; 9 bases align to TRBD2. Germline assignment: CDR1 PRHDT and CDR2 FYEKMQ (reference sequence). The CDR3 sequence is 19 residues long. After removal of 5 bases from V and 1 base from J, the junction contained 16 bases not matched to a gene. This CDR3 is CASSQYRGLAGKGTDTQYF. CDR3 nucleotides: TGTGCCAGCAGCCAATACAGGGGTCTAGCGGGAAAGGGCACAGATACGCAGTATTTT.

The chain has TRBV7-9 and TRBJ2-7; 8 bases agree with TRBD1. Trimming at V came to 5 bases and at J to 7 bases, leaving 7 bases not matched to a gene. Germline V gene data show CDR1 as SEHNR and CDR2 as FQNEAQ (reference sequence). The CDR3 is 13 residues long. The DNA of the CDR3 is TGTGCCAGCAGCCTCGGGACAGGCGGGGAGCAGTACTTC. This codes for CASSLGTGGEQYF.

The V and J genes are TRBV5-6 and TRBJ1-1; 8 bases match TRBD1. V dropped 5 bases and J dropped 4; count of bases not matched to a gene: 13. From germline, CDR1 is SGHDT and CDR2 YYEEEE. CDR3 size: 16 residues. The CDR3 here is CASSFGQGRFSTEAFF. The DNA of the CDR3 is TGTGCCAGCAGTTTCGGACAGGGAAGGTTTAGCACTGAAGCTTTCTTT.

The chain employs TRBV9 and TRBJ2-1; perhaps TRBD1 as D (5 bases). Per germline, CDR1 SGDLS and CDR2 YYNGEE. V lost 3 bases and J 7 bases, leaving 17 bases between the germline ends. This CDR3 region has 15 residues. The CDR3: CASSAGQGVDNEQFF. The CDR3 DNA reads TGTGCCAGCAGCGCCGGACAAGGGGTGGATAATGAGCAGTTCTTC.

The CDR3 is CATSRDYRDLLNEKLFF. In DNA, the CDR3 is TGTGCCACCAGCAGAGATTACAGGGATTTACTCAATGAAAAACTGTTTTTT. The chain couples TRBV15 to TRBJ1-4; tentatively, D is TRBD1 (6 bases). The CDR3 sequence is 17 residues long. V lost 0 bases to trimming and J lost 5 bases, with 16 bases between them. CDR1 is LNHNV, CDR2 YYDKDF, per germline (reference sequence).

The chain employs TRBV10-3 and TRBJ2-3; 10 bases match TRBD2. Germline trimming cut 7 bases from V and 8 bases from J; bases unmatched to any gene: 12. Per the germline V gene, CDR1 is ENHRY and CDR2 is SYGVKD. This CDR3 comprises 15 residues. CDR3: CAITDTSGKKFTQYF. The DNA of the CDR3 is TGTGCCATCACAGATACTAGCGGGAAGAAGTTTACGCAGTATTTT.

In regard to this clone: The CDR3 end shows no conserved phenylalanine or tryptophan, and so a read error is likely. The chain combines TRBV14 with TRBJ2-7; the match to TRBD2 covers 9 bases. CDR3 length equals 15 residues. Per the germline V gene, CDR1 is SGHDN and CDR2 is FVKESK. Trimming removed 1 base from V and 3 bases from J; junction bases left unmatched: 4. The CDR3 spells CASSQGLAGRYEQYL. Here the CDR3 DNA reads TGTGCCAGCAGCCAAGGCCTAGCGGGACGCTACGAGCAGTACCTC.